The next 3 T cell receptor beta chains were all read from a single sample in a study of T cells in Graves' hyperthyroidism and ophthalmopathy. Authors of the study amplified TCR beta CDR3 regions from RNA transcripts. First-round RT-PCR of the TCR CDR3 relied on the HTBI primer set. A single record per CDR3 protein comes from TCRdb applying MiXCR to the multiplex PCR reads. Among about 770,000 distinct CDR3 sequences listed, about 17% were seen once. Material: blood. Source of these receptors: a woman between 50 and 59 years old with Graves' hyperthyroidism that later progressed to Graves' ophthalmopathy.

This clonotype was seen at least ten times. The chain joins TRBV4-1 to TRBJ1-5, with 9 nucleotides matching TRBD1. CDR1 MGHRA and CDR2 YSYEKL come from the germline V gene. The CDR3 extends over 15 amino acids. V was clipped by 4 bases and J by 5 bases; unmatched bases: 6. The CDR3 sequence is CASSPRDRVDQPQHF. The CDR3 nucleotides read TGCGCCAGCAGCCCTCGGGACAGGGTAGATCAGCCCCAGCATTTT.

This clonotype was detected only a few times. In DNA form, the CDR3 reads TGTGCCAGCAGCCGGTTCGGGGGGGCTGGTGAAAAACTGTTTTTT. Translation: CASSRFGGAGEKLFF. The chain employs TRBV7-8 and TRBJ1-4; a weak D match, TRBD1 (6 bases). Trimming took 5 bases from V and 7 from J, leaving 17 bases between them. The CDR3 contains 15 residues. Per the germline V gene, CDR1 is SGHVS and CDR2 is FQNEAQ. The whole variable domain, remainder taken from reference TRBV7-8 and TRBJ1-4, is GAGVSQSPRYKVAKRGQDVALRCDPISGHVSLFWYQQALGQGPEFLTYFQNEAQLDKSGLPSDRFFAERPEGSVSTLKIQRTQQEDSAVYLCASSRFGGAGEKLFFGSGTQLSVL.

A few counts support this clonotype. The CDR3 loop is CAWSNFGQGEKNTEAFF. Here the CDR3 DNA reads TGTGCCTGGAGTAATTTCGGACAGGGAGAGAAAAACACTGAAGCTTTCTTT. The gene calls are TRBV30 and TRBJ1-1; 8 bases line up with TRBD1. This CDR3 is 17 amino acids long. V was pared by 2 bases and J by 2 bases, with 13 bases of the junction left unmatched. CDR1 GTSNPN and CDR2 SVGIG come from the germline V gene (reference sequence).